Below, 23 T cell receptor beta chains from the same sample are listed, as sequenced in a study of cytomegalovirus exposure and HLA in healthy donors. Profiling relied on immunoSEQ multiplex PCR, and the TCRdb table lists in-frame clones only, not all of them. The repertoire holds 130,000 or so clones, more than 75% seen once, with approximately 2% in the top ten. Material for sequencing was PBMCs. These receptors all stem from a woman younger than 45 in good health and CMV-seronegative.

This chain uses TRBV5-1 with TRBJ2-5; D is unclear. V lost 5 bases and J lost 4, with 12 bases in between. CDR1 and CDR2 from the germline V gene are SGHRS and YFSETQ. The CDR3 has 13 amino acids. The CDR3 region is CASSPVEAETQYF. The DNA for the CDR3 is TGCGCCAGCAGTCCCGTAGAGGCAGAGACCCAGTACTTC.

The V gene is TRBV4-3, the J gene TRBJ2-1; 12 bases are a match to TRBD2. The CDR3 is 16 amino acids. V lost 1 base and J lost 7; bases outside the gene matches: 5. Germline loops: CDR1 LGHNA, CDR2 YSLEER. The CDR3 spells CASSQALAGGRNEQFF. The CDR3 DNA follows: TGCGCCAGCAGCCAAGCCCTAGCGGGGGGGCGAAATGAGCAGTTCTTC.

The chain recombines TRBV11-3 with TRBJ1-1, with D unresolved. Trimming cost V 5 bases and J 4 bases, with 11 bases left between them. Germline-derived CDR1 and CDR2 are SGHNT and YENEEA. The CDR3 runs to 13 residues. CDR3: CASSLTVFTEAFF. In nucleotides, the CDR3 is TGTGCCAGCAGCCTAACAGTGTTCACTGAAGCTTTCTTT.

About this clone: This same CDR3 is encoded by further DNA sequences in the sample. The chain uses TRBV19 and TRBJ1-5; TRBD1 aligns across 7 bases. Per germline, CDR1 LNHDA and CDR2 SQIVND (reference sequence). V shed 2 bases, J shed 5 bases, and the junction held 0 bases outside the gene matches. This CDR3 is built from 13 residues. The CDR3 here is CASSITGDQPQHF. CDR3 sequence (DNA): TGTGCCAGTAGTATAACAGGGGATCAGCCCCAGCATTTT.

The V and J genes are TRBV5-6 and TRBJ1-2; the D gene is possibly TRBD1 (5 bases). Germline loops: CDR1 SGHDT, CDR2 YYEEEE. This CDR3 comprises 13 residues. Trimming left V 4 bases short and J 4 bases short, with 11 bases between. For the CDR3, the DNA is TGTGCCAGCAGCGAGGGACTGATCTATGGCTACACCTTC. Residues: CASSEGLIYGYTF.

This sequence joins TRBV11-2 and TRBJ2-1, with TRBD2 matching over 13 bases. The CDR3 covers 19 residues. V lost 5 bases, J lost 0 bases, and 10 bases stayed unmatched. The germline V gene encodes CDR1 SGHAT and CDR2 FQNNGV. CDR3 sequence reads: CASSPLLLAGGASYNEQFF. Written as DNA, the CDR3 is TGTGCCAGCAGCCCCCTCTTACTAGCGGGGGGGGCCTCCTACAATGAGCAGTTCTTC.

The chain recombines TRBV5-4 with TRBJ1-2; 7 bases are a match to TRBD1. Germline-derived CDR1 and CDR2 are SGHNT and YYREEE (reference sequence). Germline trimming cut 4 bases from V and 4 bases from J; bases unmatched to any gene: 4. The CDR3 is made up of 13 amino acids. The CDR3 region is CASSPGGVYGYTF. The CDR3 nucleotides are TGTGCCAGCAGCCCAGGGGGTGTCTATGGCTACACCTTC.

The chain uses TRBV30 and TRBJ1-3; D remains ambiguous. The V end was cut by 0 bases, the J end by 1 base, with 4 bases between. The CDR3 has 13 residues. Germline CDR1 is GTSNPN and CDR2 is SVGIG (reference sequence). In DNA form, the CDR3 reads TGTGCCTGGAGTGTGCAGTCTGGAAACACCATATATTTT. Translating it yields CAWSVQSGNTIYF. The variable domain in full, completed from reference TRBV30 and TRBJ1-3, reads SQTIHQWPATLVQPVGSPLSLECTVEGTSNPNLYWYRQAAGRGLQLLFYSVGIGQISSEVPQNLSASRPQDRQFILSSKKLLLSDSGFYLCAWSVQSGNTIYFGEGSWLTVV.

The chain links TRBV19 to TRBJ2-1; 9 bases fit TRBD1. Per germline, CDR1 LNHDA and CDR2 SQIVND (reference sequence). Trimming at V came to 6 bases and at J to 3 bases, leaving 9 bases not matched to a gene. The CDR3 length is 16 residues. In DNA, the CDR3 is TGTGCCAGTAGACCAACAGGGGGCGCAATCTACAATGAGCAGTTCTTC. Its translation is CASRPTGGAIYNEQFF. Drawing the rest from reference TRBV19 and TRBJ2-1, the complete variable domain is DGGITQSPKYLFRKEGQNVTLSCEQNLNHDAMYWYRQDPGQGLRLIYYSQIVNDFQKGDIAEGYSVSREKKESFPLTVTSAQKNPTAFYLCASRPTGGAIYNEQFFGPGTRLTVL.

The chain links TRBV9 to TRBJ2-1; D remains unclear. This CDR3 is 13 amino acids long. Looked up from germline, CDR1 is SGDLS and CDR2 is YYNGEE. Trimming took off 0 bases at V and 8 bases at J, with 9 bases between the two ends. The CDR3 bases are TGTGCCAGCAGCGTAGTTCAGTCCCATGAGCAGTTCTTC. Protein product: CASSVVQSHEQFF.

This chain uses TRBV30 with TRBJ2-5; 8 nucleotides match TRBD2. The trim removed 3 bases at V and 9 bases at J, leaving 3 bases unmatched. Germline lookup yields CDR1 GTSNPN and CDR2 SVGIG (reference sequence). This CDR3 comprises 11 residues. CDR3 DNA: TGTGCCTGGAGCGCGACTAGCGCCCAGTACTTC. Translating gives CAWSATSAQYF. The full variable domain, its missing parts supplied by reference TRBV30 and TRBJ2-5, is SQTIHQWPATLVQPVGSPLSLECTVEGTSNPNLYWYRQAAGRGLQLLFYSVGIGQISSEVPQNLSASRPQDRQFILSSKKLLLSDSGFYLCAWSATSAQYFGPGTRLLVL.

This chain joins TRBV4-1 and TRBJ2-1, with TRBD1 as a possible D gene (6 bases). The V end lost 0 bases, the J end lost 2 bases, and 14 bases lay between the germline ends. Germline V gene lookup returns CDR1 MGHRA and CDR2 YSYEKL. This CDR3 spans 17 amino acids. CDR3 loop: CASSQDKETGPYNEQFF. The DNA of the CDR3 is TGCGCCAGCAGCCAAGATAAAGAGACAGGACCCTACAATGAGCAGTTCTTC.

V and J are TRBV15 and TRBJ1-3; TRBD1 agrees at 7 bases. Germline values: CDR1 LNHNV, CDR2 YYDKDF (reference sequence). Trimming at V came to 0 bases and at J to 8 bases, leaving 7 bases not matched to a gene. The CDR3 extends over 15 amino acids. This CDR3 is CATSRDPGRGDTIYF. For the CDR3, the DNA is TGTGCCACCAGCAGAGATCCCGGCAGGGGGGACACCATATATTTT.

The rearrangement links TRBV2 to TRBJ2-5; tentative D call: TRBD1 (5 bases). The germline V and J ends were trimmed by 6 bases and 2 bases, with 19 bases remaining between them. The CDR3 is 16 residues long. Germline CDR1 reads SNHLY; CDR2 reads FYNNEI. CDR3 DNA: TGTGCCAGCAGGAAACTGGACGGAAGGGGACAAGAGACCCAGTACTTC. Encoded protein: CASRKLDGRGQETQYF.

The genes are TRBV5-4 and TRBJ2-7; 9 bases align to TRBD1. CDR1 and CDR2 (germline): SGHNT, YYREEE (reference sequence). The CDR3 length is 14 residues. Trimming removed 4 bases from V and 1 base from J; junction bases left unmatched: 3. The CDR3 protein is CASSGTGSSYEQYF. The CDR3 DNA follows: TGTGCCAGCAGCGGGACAGGGTCTTCCTACGAGCAGTACTTC.

The table lists this clone with a count of one. The rearrangement joins TRBV5-4 to TRBJ1-2, with D uncertain. V dropped 2 bases and J dropped 8 bases, with 10 bases sitting between them. This CDR3 is built from 12 residues. Germline values: CDR1 SGHNT, CDR2 YYREEE (reference sequence). Written as DNA, the CDR3 is TGTGCCAGCAGCTTCCAATCGAGGGGCTACACCTTC. This codes for CASSFQSRGYTF.

The chain carries TRBV11-2 and TRBJ2-1, with 7 nucleotides matching TRBD1. The CDR3 totals 15 residues. Unmatched junction bases numbered 8, after V lost 1 base and J lost 8 bases. The germline V gene has CDR1 SGHAT and CDR2 FQNNGV. This chain's CDR3 is CASSLGYRGRDEQFF. DNA of the CDR3: TGTGCCAGCAGCTTAGGGTACAGGGGTAGGGATGAGCAGTTCTTC. Full variable domain (rest looked up from reference TRBV11-2 and TRBJ2-1): EAGVAQSPRYKIIEKRQSVAFWCNPISGHATLYWYQQILGQGPKLLIQFQNNGVVDDSQLPKDRFSAERLKGVDSTLKIQPAKLEDSAVYLCASSLGYRGRDEQFFGPGTRLTVL.

The gene calls are TRBV29-1 and TRBJ2-5, with a possible D match to TRBD1 (6 bases). The CDR3 runs to 12 residues. Trimming took 3 bases from V and 7 from J, leaving 12 bases between them. Germline assignment: CDR1 SQVTM and CDR2 ANQGSEA. The CDR3 is CSVEGQVGTQYF. CDR3 coding DNA: TGCAGCGTTGAGGGACAAGTGGGGACCCAGTACTTC.

This sequence joins TRBV25-1 and TRBJ1-4; TRBD1 might be the D (6 bases). The CDR3 has 15 amino acids. The germline V and J ends were trimmed by 5 bases and 0 bases, with 10 bases remaining between them. The germline CDR1 and CDR2 sequences are MGHDK and SYGVNS. CDR3 sequence reads: CASSFRTATNEKLFF. The DNA for the CDR3 is TGTGCCAGCAGTTTCCGGACAGCAACTAATGAAAAACTGTTTTTT. The whole variable domain, filled in from reference TRBV25-1 and TRBJ1-4, reads EADIYQTPRYLVIGTGKKITLECSQTMGHDKMYWYQQDPGMELHLIHYSYGVNSTEKGDLSSESTVSRIRTEHFPLTLESARPSHTSQYLCASSFRTATNEKLFFGSGTQLSVL.

V is TRBV30 and J is TRBJ1-3; tentatively, D is TRBD1 (5 bases). Germline CDR1 and CDR2: GTSNPN and SVGIG (reference sequence). V was shortened by 2 bases and J by 2 bases, with 13 bases between the two germline ends. The CDR3 runs 15 residues. The DNA of the CDR3 is TGTGCCTGGAGTAGGGGAAGCCCAACTGGAAACACCATATATTTT. Translating gives CAWSRGSPTGNTIYF.

The V gene is TRBV27, the J gene TRBJ1-1, with unresolved D. V lost 3 bases, J lost 6 bases, and 8 bases lay in between. From germline, CDR1 is MNHEY and CDR2 SMNVEV (reference sequence). The CDR3 runs to 12 residues. As DNA, the CDR3 is TGTGCCAGCAGTTTTAGAGGTGCTGAAGCTTTCTTT. Translating it yields CASSFRGAEAFF.

This chain connects TRBV9 to TRBJ1-6, with TRBD1 matching over 9 bases. The germline gives CDR1 SGDLS, CDR2 YYNGEE. The CDR3 runs to 15 residues. Unmatched junction bases numbered 2, after V lost 0 bases and J lost 7 bases. The CDR3, as DNA: TGTGCCAGCAGCGTAGAGGGACAGGGCAATTCACCCCTCCACTTT. It specifies CASSVEGQGNSPLHF.

The chain has TRBV30 and TRBJ2-1; TRBD1 matches 10 bases. Germline-derived CDR1 and CDR2 are GTSNPN and SVGIG (reference sequence). J gave up 10 bases and V 0 bases, and 9 bases lay outside the gene matches. The CDR3 extends over 15 amino acids. The CDR3 DNA reads as TGTGCCTGGAGTGTACTTGGGACAGGGGTGAGGGAGCAGTTCTTC. Translation: CAWSVLGTGVREQFF.